Given below is one TCR beta chain in context. The CDR3 covers 16 residues. Germline-derived CDR1 and CDR2 are SGHNT and YYREEE (reference sequence). V was pared by 3 bases and J by 3 bases, with 17 bases between. They built TCR cDNA with 5'RACE template switching, a step that put in a universal primer site and UMIs. TCRdb re-called the 5' RACE reads with MiXCR, one entry per CDR3 protein. Here the sample spans around 310,000 distinct CDR3 sequences, about 4% being singletons. This specimen comes from a study of T cells after yellow fever vaccination. V is TRBV5-4 and J is TRBJ2-3, with D possibly matching TRBD2 (7 bases). The sequence was obtained from a man aged 18 to 30 who received the YFV17D yellow fever vaccine. This specimen was PBMCs, taken 5 days after the yellow fever booster vaccination. This chain's CDR3 is CASSYQARGATDTQYF. For the CDR3, the DNA is TGTGCCAGCAGCTACCAGGCCCGGGGGGCGACAGATACGCAGTATTTT. Full variable domain (rest looked up from reference TRBV5-4 and TRBJ2-3): ETGVTQSPTHLIKTRGQQVTLRCSSQSGHNTVSWYQQALGQGPQFIFQYYREEENGRGNFPPRFSGLQFPNYSSELNVNALELDDSALYLCASSYQARGATDTQYFGPGTRLTVL.